Listed below are T cell receptor beta chains from one sample, sequenced in a study of spatial heterogeneity in lung cancer. Using its own MiXCR run on the 5' RACE reads, TCRdb lists one record per CDR3 protein. The table has about 52,000 distinct CDR3 sequences, 6% to 8.5% seen once. This material consisted of PBMCs, taken at follow-up. These receptors came from a female donor with early-stage non-small cell lung cancer. The CDR3 runs from the conserved cysteine through the conserved F or W. D genes are given only for firm matches. Not every row has a clone size; where given, it reads once, few, many or a size class.

j_call d_call v_call clone_size cdr3_aa cdr3_nt
TRBJ2-2 . TRBV5-1 many CASSLHGPYNTGELFF TGCGCCAGCAGCTTGCACGGCCCCTACAACACCGGGGAGCTGTTTTTT
TRBJ2-2 . TRBV6-2/TRBV6-3 few CASSYGRKYTGELFF TGTGCCAGCAGTTATGGGCGGAAATACACCGGGGAGCTGTTTTTT
TRBJ1-1 TRBD1 TRBV2 . CASSEVRGQGTEAFF TGTGCCAGCAGTGAAGTTCGAGGACAGGGAACTGAAGCTTTCTTT
TRBJ1-5 TRBD1 TRBV7-2 many CASSQDRANQPQHF TGTGCCAGCAGCCAAGACAGGGCCAATCAGCCCCAGCATTTT
TRBJ1-2 . TRBV12-3/TRBV12-4 many CASSPGRLNYGYTF TGTGCCAGCAGCCCGGGGAGACTTAACTATGGCTACACCTTC
TRBJ2-3 . TRBV28 . CASTDSVTDTQYF TGTGCCAGCACAGACAGCGTCACAGATACGCAGTATTTT
TRBJ1-4 . TRBV7-9 many CASSLRQGGEKLFF TGTGCCAGCAGCTTGCGTCAGGGAGGGGAAAAACTGTTTTTT
TRBJ2-7 TRBD1 TRBV10-3 many CAITGLQGGEQYF TGTGCCATCACCGGCCTACAGGGGGGCGAGCAGTACTTC
TRBJ1-4 TRBD1 TRBV11-2 many CASSRTGSLGKLFF TGTGCCAGCAGCCGGACAGGGTCGTTGGGAAAACTGTTTTTT
TRBJ2-7 . TRBV7-9 few CASSPGPRRQYF TGTGCCAGCAGCCCCGGACCCCGACGGCAGTACTTC
TRBJ1-6 . TRBV9 . CASSPPGGSPLHF TGTGCCAGCAGCCCGCCGGGGGGCTCACCCCTCCACTTT
TRBJ1-4 TRBD1 TRBV2 . CASSAWTGPEKLFF TGTGCCAGCAGCGCCTGGACAGGGCCTGAAAAACTGTTTTTT
TRBJ2-3 TRBD2 TRBV20-1 . CSARELAGGYTQYF TGCAGTGCTAGGGAACTAGCGGGAGGATATACGCAGTATTTT
TRBJ1-1 . TRBV28 many CASRGLEGVGTEAFF TGTGCCAGCAGAGGGTTGGAGGGGGTTGGCACTGAAGCTTTCTTT
TRBJ2-7 . TRBV6-1 . CASSKSPQGPSYEQYF TGTGCCAGCAGTAAGTCTCCCCAGGGACCCTCCTACGAGCAGTACTTC
TRBJ2-3 TRBD2 TRBV7-2 many CASSLYLPSGVRTDTQYF TGTGCCAGCAGCCTTTACCTCCCAAGCGGGGTGAGGACAGATACGCAGTATTTT
TRBJ2-5 . TRBV5-1 many CASSLRGWETQYF TGCGCCAGCAGCCTTCGGGGTTGGGAGACCCAGTACTTC
TRBJ2-5 . TRBV5-1 many CASSPAAQETQYF TGCGCCAGCAGCCCTGCGGCCCAAGAGACCCAGTACTTC
TRBJ1-2 TRBD1 TRBV7-2 many CASSPTRQGLGYTF TGTGCCAGCAGCCCTACTAGACAGGGACTTGGCTACACCTTC
TRBJ1-6 TRBD1 TRBV19 few CASSIDPPDRGRSPLHF TGTGCCAGTAGTATAGACCCTCCCGACAGGGGTCGGTCACCCCTCCACTTT
TRBJ1-2 . TRBV29-1 . CSVIRGDYGYTF TGCAGCGTTATCCGAGGCGACTATGGCTACACCTTC
TRBJ1-1 . TRBV11-2 many CASRAHEGRAFF TGTGCCAGCAGAGCCCATGAGGGGCGAGCTTTCTTT
TRBJ2-7 . TRBV7-9 few CASSLAGPGGF TGTGCCAGCAGCTTAGCGGGCCCGGGCGGCTTC
TRBJ2-7 . TRBV12-3/TRBV12-4 many CASSLGQGSGYEQYF TGTGCCAGCAGTTTAGGGCAGGGTTCTGGGTACGAGCAGTACTTC
TRBJ2-1 TRBD1 TRBV2 many CASVEGTGDEQFF TGTGCCAGCGTTGAGGGGACAGGCGATGAGCAGTTCTTC